This TCR beta chain was recorded in a study of T cell responses to AZD1222 COVID-19 vaccine. Profiling relied on immunoSEQ multiplex PCR, and the TCRdb table lists in-frame clones only, not all of them. This table holds 150,000 to 200,000 clones, over 90% found once. V lost 1 base to trimming and J lost 4 bases, with 10 bases between them. The germline CDR1 and CDR2 sequences are SQVTM and ANQGSEA. The length of the CDR3 is 13 residues. The sequences come from peripheral blood, collected on day 0 of AZD1222 vaccination. The source is an adult in good health. The chain carries TRBV29-1 and TRBJ1-1; a weak D match, TRBD1 (6 bases). The CDR3 spells CSVEGQAATEAFF. CDR3 nucleotide sequence: TGCAGCGTTGAAGGACAGGCTGCCACTGAAGCTTTCTTT.